This T cell receptor beta chain is from a study of cytomegalovirus exposure and HLA in healthy donors. With 60 Vbeta and 13 Jbeta primers, the PCR was carried out. Using immunoSEQ multiplex PCR, the repertoire was profiled, and TCRdb retains in-frame clones only, with some absent. The sample lists 130,000 or so clones; 6.5% to 9.5% were seen once. Source material: PBMCs. The TCR was taken from a woman aged 40 to 50 in good health and CMV-seropositive.

CDR3 nucleotide sequence: TGCGCCAGCAGCTCCGGACTAGATTCCGGGGAGCTGTTTTTT. Amino acids: CASSSGLDSGELFF. The V and J genes are TRBV5-1 and TRBJ2-2, with 7 bases fitting TRBD2. The V segment lost 3 bases and the J segment 6 bases; nucleotides outside the gene matches: 5. The germline gives CDR1 SGHRS, CDR2 YFSETQ. This CDR3 spans 14 amino acids.